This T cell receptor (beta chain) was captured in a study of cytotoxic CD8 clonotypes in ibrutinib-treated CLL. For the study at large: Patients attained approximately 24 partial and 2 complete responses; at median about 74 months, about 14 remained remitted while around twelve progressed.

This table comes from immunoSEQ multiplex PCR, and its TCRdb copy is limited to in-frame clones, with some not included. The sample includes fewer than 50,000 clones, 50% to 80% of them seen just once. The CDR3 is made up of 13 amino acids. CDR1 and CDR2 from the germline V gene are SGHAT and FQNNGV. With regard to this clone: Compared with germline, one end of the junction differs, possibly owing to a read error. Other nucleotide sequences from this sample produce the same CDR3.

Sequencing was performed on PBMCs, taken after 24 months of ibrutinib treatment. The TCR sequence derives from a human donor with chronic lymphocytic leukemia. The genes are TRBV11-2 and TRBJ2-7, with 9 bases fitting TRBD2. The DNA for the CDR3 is TGTGCCAGCAGTTTAGCGGGAGCCTACGAGCAGTACTTC. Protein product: CASSLAGAYEQYF.